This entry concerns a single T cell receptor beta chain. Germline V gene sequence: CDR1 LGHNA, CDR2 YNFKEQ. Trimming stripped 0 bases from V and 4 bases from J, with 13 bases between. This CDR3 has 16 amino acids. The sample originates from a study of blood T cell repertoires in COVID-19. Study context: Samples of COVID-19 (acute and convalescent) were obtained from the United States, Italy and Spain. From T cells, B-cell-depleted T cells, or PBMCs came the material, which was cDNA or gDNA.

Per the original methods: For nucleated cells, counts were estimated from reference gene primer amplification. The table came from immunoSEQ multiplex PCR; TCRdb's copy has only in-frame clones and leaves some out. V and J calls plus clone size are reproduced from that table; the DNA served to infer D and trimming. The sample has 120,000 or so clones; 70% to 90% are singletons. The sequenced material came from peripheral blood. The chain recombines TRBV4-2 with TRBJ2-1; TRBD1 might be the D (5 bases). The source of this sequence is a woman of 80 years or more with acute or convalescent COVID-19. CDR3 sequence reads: CASSQDVTALYNEQFF. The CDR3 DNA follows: TGTGCCAGCAGCCAAGACGTGACAGCCCTTTACAATGAGCAGTTCTTC.